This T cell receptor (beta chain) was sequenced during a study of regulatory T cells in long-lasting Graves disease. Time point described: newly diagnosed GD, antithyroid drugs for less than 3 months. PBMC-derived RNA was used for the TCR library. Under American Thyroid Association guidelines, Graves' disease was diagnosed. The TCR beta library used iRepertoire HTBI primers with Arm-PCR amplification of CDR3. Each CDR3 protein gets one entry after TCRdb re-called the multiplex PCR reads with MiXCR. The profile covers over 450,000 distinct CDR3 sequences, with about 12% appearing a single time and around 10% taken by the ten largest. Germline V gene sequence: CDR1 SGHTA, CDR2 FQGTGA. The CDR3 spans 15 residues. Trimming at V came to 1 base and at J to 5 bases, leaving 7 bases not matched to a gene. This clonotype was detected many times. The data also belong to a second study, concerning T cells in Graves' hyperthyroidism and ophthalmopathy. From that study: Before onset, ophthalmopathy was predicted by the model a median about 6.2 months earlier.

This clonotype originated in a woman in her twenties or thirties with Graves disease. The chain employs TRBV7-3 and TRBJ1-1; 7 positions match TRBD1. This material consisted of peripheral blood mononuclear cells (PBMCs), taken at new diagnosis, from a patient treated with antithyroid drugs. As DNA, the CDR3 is TGTGCCAGCAGCTTAAGTTGGCAGGGGGAGACTGAAGCTTTCTTT. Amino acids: CASSLSWQGETEAFF.